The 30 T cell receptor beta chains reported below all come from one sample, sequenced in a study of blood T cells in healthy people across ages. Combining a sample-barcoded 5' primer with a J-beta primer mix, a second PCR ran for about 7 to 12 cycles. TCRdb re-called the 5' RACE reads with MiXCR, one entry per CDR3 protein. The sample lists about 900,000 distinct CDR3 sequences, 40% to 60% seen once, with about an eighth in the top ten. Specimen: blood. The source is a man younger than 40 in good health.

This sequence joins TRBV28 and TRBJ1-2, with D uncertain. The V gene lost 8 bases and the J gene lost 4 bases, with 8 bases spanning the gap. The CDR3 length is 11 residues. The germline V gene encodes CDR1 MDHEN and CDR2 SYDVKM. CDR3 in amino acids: CASYSGYGYTF. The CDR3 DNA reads TGTGCCAGCTACTCTGGCTATGGCTACACCTTC.

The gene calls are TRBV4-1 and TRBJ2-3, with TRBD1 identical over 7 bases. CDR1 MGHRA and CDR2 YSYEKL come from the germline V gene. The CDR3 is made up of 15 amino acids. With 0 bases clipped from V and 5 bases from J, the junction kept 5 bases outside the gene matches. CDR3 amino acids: CASSQDPTGVDTQYF. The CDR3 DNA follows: TGCGCCAGCAGCCAAGATCCCACAGGGGTAGATACGCAGTATTTT.

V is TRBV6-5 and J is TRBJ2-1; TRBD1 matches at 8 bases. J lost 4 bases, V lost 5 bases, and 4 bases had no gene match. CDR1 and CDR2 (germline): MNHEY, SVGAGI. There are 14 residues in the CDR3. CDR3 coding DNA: TGTGCCAGCAGTGACCGACAGGGGTACAATGAGCAGTTCTTC. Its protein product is CASSDRQGYNEQFF.

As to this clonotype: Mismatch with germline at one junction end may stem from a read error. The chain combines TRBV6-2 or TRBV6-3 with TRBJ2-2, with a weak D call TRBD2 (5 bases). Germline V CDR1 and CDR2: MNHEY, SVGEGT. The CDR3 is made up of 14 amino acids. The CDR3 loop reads CASLNRGNAGELFF. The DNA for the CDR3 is TGTGCCAGCCTGAATCGAGGGAACGCCGGGGAGCTGTTTTTT.

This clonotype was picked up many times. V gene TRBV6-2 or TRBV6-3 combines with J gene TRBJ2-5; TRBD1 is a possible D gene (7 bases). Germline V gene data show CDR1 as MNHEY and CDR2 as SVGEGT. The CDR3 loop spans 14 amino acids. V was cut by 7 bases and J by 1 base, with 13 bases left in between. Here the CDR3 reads CASIPGGLQETQYF. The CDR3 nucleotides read TGTGCCAGCATTCCAGGGGGGCTCCAAGAGACCCAGTACTTC.

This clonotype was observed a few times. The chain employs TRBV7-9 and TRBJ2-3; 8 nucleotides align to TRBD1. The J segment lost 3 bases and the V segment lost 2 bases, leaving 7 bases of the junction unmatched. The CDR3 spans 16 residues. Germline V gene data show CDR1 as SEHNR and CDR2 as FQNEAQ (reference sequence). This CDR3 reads CASSLPTGVRTDTQYF. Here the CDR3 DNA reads TGTGCCAGCAGCTTACCGACAGGGGTGAGGACAGATACGCAGTATTTT.

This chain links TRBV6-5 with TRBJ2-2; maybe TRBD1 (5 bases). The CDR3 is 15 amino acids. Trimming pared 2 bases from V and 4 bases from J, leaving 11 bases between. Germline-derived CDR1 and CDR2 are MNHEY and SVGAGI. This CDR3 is CASSYRQSSTGELFF. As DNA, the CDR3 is TGTGCCAGCAGTTACCGACAGAGTTCCACCGGGGAGCTGTTTTTT.

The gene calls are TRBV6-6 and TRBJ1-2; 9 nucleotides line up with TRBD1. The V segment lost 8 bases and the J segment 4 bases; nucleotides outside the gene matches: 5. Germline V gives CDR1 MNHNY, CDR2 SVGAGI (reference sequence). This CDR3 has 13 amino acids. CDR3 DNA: TGTGCCAGCGGTACAGGGGGCCCCTATGGCTACACCTTC. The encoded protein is CASGTGGPYGYTF.

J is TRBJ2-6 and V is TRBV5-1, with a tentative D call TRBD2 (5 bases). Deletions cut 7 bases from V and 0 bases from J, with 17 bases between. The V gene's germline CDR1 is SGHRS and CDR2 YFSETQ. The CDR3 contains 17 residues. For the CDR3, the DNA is TGCGCCAGCCTTCCCGGGTCCACTAGCTCTGGGGCCAACGTCCTGACTTTC. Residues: CASLPGSTSSGANVLTF.

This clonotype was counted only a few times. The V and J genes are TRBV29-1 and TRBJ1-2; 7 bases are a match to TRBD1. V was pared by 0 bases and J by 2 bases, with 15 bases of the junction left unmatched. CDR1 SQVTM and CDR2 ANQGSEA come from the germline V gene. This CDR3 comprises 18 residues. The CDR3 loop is CSVEDFGGGSSLNYGYTF. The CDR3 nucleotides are TGCAGCGTTGAAGATTTTGGAGGGGGCTCATCTTTAAACTATGGCTACACCTTC.

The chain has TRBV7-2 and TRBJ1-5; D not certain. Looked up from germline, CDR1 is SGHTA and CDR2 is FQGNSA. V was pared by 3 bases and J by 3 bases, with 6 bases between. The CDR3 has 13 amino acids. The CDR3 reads CASSFLNNQPQHF. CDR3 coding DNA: TGTGCCAGCAGCTTTCTAAACAATCAGCCCCAGCATTTT.

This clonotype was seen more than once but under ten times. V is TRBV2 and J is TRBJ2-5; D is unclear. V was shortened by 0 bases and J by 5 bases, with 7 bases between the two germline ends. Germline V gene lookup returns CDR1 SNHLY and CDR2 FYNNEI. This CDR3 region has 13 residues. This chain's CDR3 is CASSEAVRETQYF. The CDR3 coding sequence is TGTGCCAGCAGTGAAGCAGTCAGGGAGACCCAGTACTTC.

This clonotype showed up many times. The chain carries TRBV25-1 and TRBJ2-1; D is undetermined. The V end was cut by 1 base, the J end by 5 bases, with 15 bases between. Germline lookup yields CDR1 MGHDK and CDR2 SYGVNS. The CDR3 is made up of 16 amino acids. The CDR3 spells CASSESLSGRNNEQFF. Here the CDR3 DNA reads TGTGCCAGCAGTGAATCCCTGAGTGGCAGGAACAATGAGCAGTTCTTC.

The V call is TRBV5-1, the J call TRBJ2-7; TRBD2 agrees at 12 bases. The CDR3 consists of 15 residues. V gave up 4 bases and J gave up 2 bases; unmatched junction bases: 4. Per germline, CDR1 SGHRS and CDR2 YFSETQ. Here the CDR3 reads CASSVRTSGAYEQYF. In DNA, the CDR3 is TGCGCCAGCAGCGTCCGGACTAGCGGGGCCTACGAGCAGTACTTC.

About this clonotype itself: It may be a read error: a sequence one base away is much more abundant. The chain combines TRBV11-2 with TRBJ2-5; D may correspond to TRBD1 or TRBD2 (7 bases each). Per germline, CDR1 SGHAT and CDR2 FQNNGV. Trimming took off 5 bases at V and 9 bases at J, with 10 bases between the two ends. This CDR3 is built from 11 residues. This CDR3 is CASSPGGAQYF. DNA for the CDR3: TGTGCCAGCAGCCCAGGGGGGGCCCAGTACTTC.

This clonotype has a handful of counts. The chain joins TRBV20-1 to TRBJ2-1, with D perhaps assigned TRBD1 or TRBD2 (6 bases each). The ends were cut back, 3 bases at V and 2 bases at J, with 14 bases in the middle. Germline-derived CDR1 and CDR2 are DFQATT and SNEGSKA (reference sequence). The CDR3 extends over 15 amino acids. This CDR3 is CSARGRGPAYNEQFF. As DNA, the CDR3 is TGCAGTGCTAGGGGTCGGGGGCCCGCCTACAATGAGCAGTTCTTC.

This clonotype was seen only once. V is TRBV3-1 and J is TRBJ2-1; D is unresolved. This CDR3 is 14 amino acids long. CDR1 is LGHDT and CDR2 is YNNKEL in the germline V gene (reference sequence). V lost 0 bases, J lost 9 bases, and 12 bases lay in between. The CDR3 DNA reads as TGTGCCAGCAGCCAAGACACAACTGTTAGTGAGCAGTTCTTC. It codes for CASSQDTTVSEQFF.

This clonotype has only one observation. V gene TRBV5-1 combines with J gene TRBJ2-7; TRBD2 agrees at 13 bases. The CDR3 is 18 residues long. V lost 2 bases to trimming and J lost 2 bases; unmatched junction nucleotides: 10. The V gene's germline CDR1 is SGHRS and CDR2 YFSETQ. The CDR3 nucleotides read TGCGCCAGCAGCTTTAGGTCCAAGACTAGCGGGGGGACCTACGAGCAGTACTTC. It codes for CASSFRSKTSGGTYEQYF.

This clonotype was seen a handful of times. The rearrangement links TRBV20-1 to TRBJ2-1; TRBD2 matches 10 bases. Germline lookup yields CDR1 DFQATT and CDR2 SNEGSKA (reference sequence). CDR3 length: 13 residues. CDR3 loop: CRPSGGWGHEQFF. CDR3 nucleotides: TGCAGGCCTAGCGGGGGCTGGGGTCATGAGCAGTTCTTC.

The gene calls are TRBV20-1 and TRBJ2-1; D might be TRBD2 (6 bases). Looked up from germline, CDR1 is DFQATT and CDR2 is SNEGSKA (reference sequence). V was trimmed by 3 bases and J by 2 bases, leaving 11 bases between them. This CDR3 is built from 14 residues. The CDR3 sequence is CSARGGIAYNEQFF. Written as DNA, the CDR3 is TGCAGTGCTAGGGGCGGGATCGCCTACAATGAGCAGTTCTTC.

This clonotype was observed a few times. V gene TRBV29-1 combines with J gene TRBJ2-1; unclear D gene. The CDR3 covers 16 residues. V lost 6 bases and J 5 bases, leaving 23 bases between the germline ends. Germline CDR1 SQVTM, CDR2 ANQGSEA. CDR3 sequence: CSVPNPQASFDNEQFF. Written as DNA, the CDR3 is TGCAGCGTCCCTAATCCCCAAGCCAGCTTCGACAATGAGCAGTTCTTC.

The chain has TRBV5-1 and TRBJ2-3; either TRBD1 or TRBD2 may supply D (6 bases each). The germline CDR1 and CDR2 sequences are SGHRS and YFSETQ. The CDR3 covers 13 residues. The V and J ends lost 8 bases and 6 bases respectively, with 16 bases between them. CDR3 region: CARIGSQGDTQYF. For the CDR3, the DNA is TGCGCCAGAATCGGGAGTCAGGGGGATACGCAGTATTTT. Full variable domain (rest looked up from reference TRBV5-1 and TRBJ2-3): KAGVTQTPRYLIKTRGQQVTLSCSPISGHRSVSWYQQTPGQGLQFLFEYFSETQRNKGNFPGRFSGRQFSNSRSEMNVSTLELGDSALYLCARIGSQGDTQYFGPGTRLTVL.

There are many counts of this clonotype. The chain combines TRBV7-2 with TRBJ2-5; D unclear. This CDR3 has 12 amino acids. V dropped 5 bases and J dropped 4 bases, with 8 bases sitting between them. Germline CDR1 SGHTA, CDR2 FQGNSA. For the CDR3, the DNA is TGTGCCAGCAGCATTTATCGAGAGACCCAGTACTTC. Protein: CASSIYRETQYF. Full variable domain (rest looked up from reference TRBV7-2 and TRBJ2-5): GAGVSQSPSNKVTEKGKDVELRCDPISGHTALYWYRQSLGQGLEFLIYFQGNSAPDKSGLPSDRFSAERTGGSVSTLTIQRTQQEDSAVYLCASSIYRETQYFGPGTRLLVL.

The CDR3 DNA sequence: TGTGCCAGCAGCCCGGTTGAGGGGACCTACGAGCAGTACTTC. Translation: CASSPVEGTYEQYF. The chain is built from TRBV6-5 and TRBJ2-7, with D perhaps being TRBD1 or TRBD2 (5 bases each). The germline V gene has CDR1 MNHEY and CDR2 SVGAGI. There are 14 residues in the CDR3. V shed 6 bases and J shed 2 bases, with 14 bases lying between them.

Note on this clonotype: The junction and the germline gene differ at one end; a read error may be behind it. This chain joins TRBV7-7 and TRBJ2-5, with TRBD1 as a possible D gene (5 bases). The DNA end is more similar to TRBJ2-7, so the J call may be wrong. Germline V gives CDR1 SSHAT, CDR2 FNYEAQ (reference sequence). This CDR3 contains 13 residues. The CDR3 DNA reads TGTGCTAGCAGCTTTGACAGAGTGGACGAGCAGTACTTC. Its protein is CASSFDRVDEQYF.

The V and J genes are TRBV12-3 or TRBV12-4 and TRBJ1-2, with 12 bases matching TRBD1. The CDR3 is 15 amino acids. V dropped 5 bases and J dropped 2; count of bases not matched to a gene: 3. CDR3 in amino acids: CASSEGTGGNYGYTF. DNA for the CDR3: TGTGCCAGCAGTGAAGGGACAGGGGGCAACTATGGCTACACCTTC.

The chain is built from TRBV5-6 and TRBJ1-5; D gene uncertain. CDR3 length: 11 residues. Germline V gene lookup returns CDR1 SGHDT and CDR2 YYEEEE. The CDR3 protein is CGRRRHQPQHF. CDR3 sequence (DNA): TGTGGCAGGCGGCGGCATCAGCCCCAGCATTTT.

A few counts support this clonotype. For the CDR3, the DNA is TGTGCCAGCAGCCGAAGGGAGACAGTTAACACCGGGGAGCTGTTTTTT. Translating gives CASSRRETVNTGELFF. V gene TRBV4-2 combines with J gene TRBJ2-2; D is possibly TRBD1 or TRBD2 (5 bases each). The CDR3 consists of 16 residues. Germline lookup yields CDR1 LGHNA and CDR2 YNFKEQ. The germline V and J ends were trimmed by 4 bases and 2 bases, with 14 bases remaining between them.

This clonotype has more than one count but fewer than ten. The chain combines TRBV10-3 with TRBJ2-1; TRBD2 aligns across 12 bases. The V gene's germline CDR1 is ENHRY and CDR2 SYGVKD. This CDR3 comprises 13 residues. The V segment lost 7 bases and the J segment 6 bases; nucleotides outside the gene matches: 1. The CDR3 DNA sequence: TGTGCCATCATGACTAGCGGGAGCAATGAGCAGTTCTTC. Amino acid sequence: CAIMTSGSNEQFF.

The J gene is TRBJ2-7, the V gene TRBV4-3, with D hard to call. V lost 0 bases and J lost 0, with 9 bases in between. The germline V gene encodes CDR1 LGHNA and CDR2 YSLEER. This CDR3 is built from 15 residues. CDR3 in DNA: TGCGCCAGCAGCCAAGATCGTGGCCGCTCCTACGAGCAGTACTTC. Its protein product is CASSQDRGRSYEQYF.